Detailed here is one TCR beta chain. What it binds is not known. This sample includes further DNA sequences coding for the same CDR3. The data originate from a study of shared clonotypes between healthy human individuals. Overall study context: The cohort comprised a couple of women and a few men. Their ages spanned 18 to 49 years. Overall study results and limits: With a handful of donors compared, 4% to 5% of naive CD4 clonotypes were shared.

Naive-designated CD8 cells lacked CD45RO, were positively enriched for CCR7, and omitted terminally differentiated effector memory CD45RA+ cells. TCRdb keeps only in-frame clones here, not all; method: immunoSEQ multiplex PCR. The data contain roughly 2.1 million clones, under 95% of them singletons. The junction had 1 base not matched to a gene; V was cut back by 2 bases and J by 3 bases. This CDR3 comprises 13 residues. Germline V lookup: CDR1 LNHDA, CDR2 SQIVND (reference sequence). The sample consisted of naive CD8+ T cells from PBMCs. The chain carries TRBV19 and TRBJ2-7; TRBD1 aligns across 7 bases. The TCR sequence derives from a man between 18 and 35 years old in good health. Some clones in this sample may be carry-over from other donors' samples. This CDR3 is CASSIRQGYEQYF. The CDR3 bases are TGTGCCAGTAGTATAAGACAGGGCTACGAGCAGTACTTC.